This T cell receptor (beta chain) stems from a study of cytomegalovirus exposure and HLA in healthy donors. Background on the study: The same platform as the 666 first-cohort repertoires was used for the roughly 130 validation repertoires, a later analysis reported.

Sequencing was performed with immunoSEQ multiplex PCR; in TCRdb, only in-frame clones are kept and a portion is missing. The table lists some 140,000 clones, approximately 85% of them singletons, with roughly 1.4% in the top ten. Trimming cost V 4 bases and J 1 base, with 16 bases left between them. CDR3 length equals 16 residues. The germline CDR1 and CDR2 sequences are SEHNR and FQNEAQ (reference sequence). Sequenced sample: PBMCs. The rearrangement joins TRBV7-9 to TRBJ1-1, with a tentative D call TRBD1 (6 bases). The receptor's source is a woman in her twenties or thirties in good health and CMV-seronegative. CDR3 sequence: CASSSPGGHQNTEAFF. The DNA of the CDR3 is TGTGCCAGCAGCTCCCCTGGGGGACACCAGAACACTGAAGCTTTCTTT.